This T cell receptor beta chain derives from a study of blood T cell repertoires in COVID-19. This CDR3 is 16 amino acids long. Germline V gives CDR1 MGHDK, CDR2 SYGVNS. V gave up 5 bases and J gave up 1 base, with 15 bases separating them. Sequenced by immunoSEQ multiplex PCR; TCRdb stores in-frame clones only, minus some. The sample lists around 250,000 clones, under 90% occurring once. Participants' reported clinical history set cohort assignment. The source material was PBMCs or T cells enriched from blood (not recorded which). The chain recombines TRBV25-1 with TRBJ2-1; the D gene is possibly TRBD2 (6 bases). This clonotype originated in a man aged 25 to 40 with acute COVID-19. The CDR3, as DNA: TGTGCCAGCAGTCCGCAGACTAGGCGGTCCTACAATGAGCAGTTCTTC. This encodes CASSPQTRRSYNEQFF.